This T cell receptor beta chain was obtained from a study of blood T cell repertoires in COVID-19. Overall study context: PBMCs, B-cell-depleted T cells, or T cells provided the cDNA or gDNA that made up the material.

Data came from immunoSEQ multiplex PCR; TCRdb stores just in-frame clones and leaves some out. This table has more than 55,000 clones, 70% to 90% appearing once. CDR1 and CDR2 from the germline V gene are MNHEY and SVGAGI. Trimming cost V 10 bases and J 5 bases; bases outside gene matches: 14. This CDR3 spans 15 amino acids. This chain connects TRBV6-5 to TRBJ2-1, with TRBD2 identical over 7 bases. This clonotype was obtained from a woman of 80 years or more with acute or convalescent COVID-19. The sample was peripheral blood. The CDR3 region is CATRPEWAGDNEQFF. The CDR3 DNA follows: TGTGCCACCCGCCCGGAATGGGCGGGGGACAATGAGCAGTTCTTC.